This TCR beta chain was captured by sequencing in a study of cytomegalovirus exposure and HLA in healthy donors. The PCR made use of 60 Vbeta and 13 Jbeta primers. The method was immunoSEQ multiplex PCR; TCRdb's version includes in-frame clones alone and lacks a portion of them. The sample lists approximately 200,000 clones; around three quarters were seen once. The CDR3 sequence is 18 residues long. Trimming at V came to 5 bases and at J to 2 bases, leaving 12 bases not matched to a gene. Germline CDR1 SGHVS, CDR2 FQNEAQ. The sample was PBMCs. The clonotype was recovered from a man aged 25 to 45 in good health and CMV-seronegative. V gene TRBV7-8 combines with J gene TRBJ2-6; TRBD1 matches at 7 bases. The CDR3 sequence: CASSPQTGSRTGANVLTF. The DNA of the CDR3 is TGTGCCAGCAGCCCTCAGACAGGGTCTAGGACTGGGGCCAACGTCCTGACTTTC.